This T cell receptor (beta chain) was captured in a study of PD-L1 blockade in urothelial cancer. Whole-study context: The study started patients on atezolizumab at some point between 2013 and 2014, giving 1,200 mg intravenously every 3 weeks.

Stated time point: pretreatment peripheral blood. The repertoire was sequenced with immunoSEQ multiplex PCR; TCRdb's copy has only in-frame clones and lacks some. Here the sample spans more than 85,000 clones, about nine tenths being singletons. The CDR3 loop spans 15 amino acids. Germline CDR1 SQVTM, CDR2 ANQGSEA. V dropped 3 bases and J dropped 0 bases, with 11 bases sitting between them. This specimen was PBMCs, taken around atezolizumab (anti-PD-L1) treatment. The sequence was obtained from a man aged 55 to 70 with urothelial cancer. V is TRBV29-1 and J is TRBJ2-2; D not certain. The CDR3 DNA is TGCAGCGTTGACCCCCTTGCGACGAACACCGGGGAGCTGTTTTTT. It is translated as CSVDPLATNTGELFF.